These 6 T cell receptor beta chains were all obtained from the same sample, sequenced in a study of T cell responses to AZD1222 COVID-19 vaccine. The repertoire was sequenced with immunoSEQ multiplex PCR; TCRdb's copy has only in-frame clones and lacks some. The sample has about 60,000 clones, 80% to 90% seen once. Sequenced here: peripheral blood, sampled 28 days after the second AZD1222 dose. These receptors came from an adult who received the AZD1222 COVID-19 vaccine.

The chain links TRBV12-3 or TRBV12-4 to TRBJ1-2; D call uncertain. The CDR3 runs to 11 residues. V gave up 3 bases and J gave up 5 bases, with 4 bases separating them. CDR3 loop: CASSLSYGYTF. The CDR3 DNA is TGTGCCAGCAGTTTGTCATATGGCTACACCTTC.

V and J are TRBV11-3 and TRBJ2-1, with a tentative D call TRBD1 (7 bases). This CDR3 contains 14 residues. V was pared by 5 bases and J by 10 bases, with 18 bases between. CDR1 is SGHNT and CDR2 is YENEEA in the germline V gene. DNA for the CDR3: TGTGCCAGCAGCCTCCGGACAGGCGGGGAGGAGCAGTTCTTC. Translating it yields CASSLRTGGEEQFF.

The chain couples TRBV6-5 to TRBJ2-7; TRBD1 is a possible D gene (6 bases). V shed 2 bases and J shed 4 bases, with 12 bases lying between them. Germline-derived CDR1 and CDR2 are MNHEY and SVGAGI. This CDR3 has 14 amino acids. The CDR3 protein is CASSYRAQGYEQYF. In DNA form, the CDR3 reads TGTGCCAGCAGTTACAGGGCCCAGGGGTACGAGCAGTACTTC.

This sequence joins TRBV2 and TRBJ2-6; D remains unclear. The CDR3 contains 13 residues. V was pared by 6 bases and J by 2 bases, with 5 bases between. CDR1 is SNHLY and CDR2 is FYNNEI in the germline V gene. The CDR3 protein is CASSPAGANVLTF. DNA of the CDR3: TGTGCCAGCAGCCCAGCTGGGGCCAACGTCCTGACTTTC. The variable domain in full, with the rest retrieved from reference TRBV2 and TRBJ2-6, is EPEVTQTPSHQVTQMGQEVILRCVPISNHLYFYWYRQILGQKVEFLVSFYNNEISEKSEIFDDQFSVERPDGSNFTLKIRSTKLEDSAMYFCASSPAGANVLTFGAGSRLTVL.

The CDR3 DNA is TGTGCCAGTAGTCAGGGACTCTCTGGAAACACCATATATTTT. This encodes CASSQGLSGNTIYF. The J gene is TRBJ1-3, the V gene TRBV19, with D tentatively TRBD1 (5 bases). The germline V gene encodes CDR1 LNHDA and CDR2 SQIVND (reference sequence). CDR3 length: 14 amino acids. V lost 5 bases and J 0 bases, leaving 8 bases between the germline ends. Based on the CDR3 plus reference TRBV19 and TRBJ1-3, the full variable domain is DGGITQSPKYLFRKEGQNVTLSCEQNLNHDAMYWYRQDPGQGLRLIYYSQIVNDFQKGDIAEGYSVSREKKESFPLTVTSAQKNPTAFYLCASSQGLSGNTIYFGEGSWLTVV.

As for this clone: Compared with germline, one end of the junction differs, possibly owing to a read error. V gene TRBV4-1 combines with J gene TRBJ1-5; a weak D match, TRBD1 (6 bases). From germline, CDR1 is MGHRA and CDR2 YSYEKL. The CDR3 has 14 residues. CDR3 bases: TGCGCCAGCACCCAATCGACAGGTTATCAGCCCCAGCATTTT. Amino acid sequence: CASTQSTGYQPQHF.